This T cell receptor beta chain was documented in a study of T cell changes during pregnancy in multiple sclerosis (dated by TCRdb to between 2018 and 2021). As for the study more broadly: The study looked at changes in the T cell repertoire across pregnancy in women with multiple sclerosis.

Points on this clone: The target of this receptor is not known. Base qualities are not recorded, but no much larger clone differs from it by a single base.

V sheds 4 bases and J sheds 0 bases, leaving 20 bases between their ends. CDR1 and CDR2 were assigned from the germline V gene as SGHRS and YFSETQ. The CDR3 has 18 amino acids, counting the end cysteine and phenylalanine. Just the 54-base CDR3 DNA is kept, in frame starting at base 1. Preparation of the library involved the immunoSEQ multiplex PCR assay. Here the immuneACCESS table is served through TCRdb, limited to in-frame sequences with V and J called. Missing clones are a known gap in these copies; in checked studies unresolved V genes cover under half, and the rest lacks a known reason. Across this sample there are about 31,000 clones, with 75% to 90% seen only once. Clones ranked in the top ten supply around 6.8% of the sample.

This receptor was taken from a female donor with multiple sclerosis, enrolled in a pregnancy study. The sequence is built from TRBV5-1 and TRBJ2-1, and perhaps TRBD1 as D gene, on 6 matching bases. This specimen was CD8+ T cells from peripheral blood mononuclear cells, taken in the second trimester of pregnancy. The nucleotide sequence reads TGCGCCAGCAGCCTAGCTCCGGGACAACCAAGCTCCTACAATGAGCAGTTCTTC. It specifies CASSLAPGQPSSYNEQFF.